Listed here are 29 T cell receptor beta chains from one sample, sequenced in a study of blood T cell repertoires in COVID-19. The data were produced by immunoSEQ multiplex PCR, yet TCRdb's version contains in-frame clones alone and is incomplete. The profile covers about 230,000 clones, with around four fifths appearing a single time and roughly 5.8% taken by the ten largest. The sample consisted of peripheral blood. These receptors were taken from an elderly man with acute or convalescent COVID-19.

The count of this clone is one. The chain's CDR3 is CASRDSGGITDTQYF. DNA of the CDR3: TGTGCCAGCAGGGACAGCGGGGGGATAACAGATACGCAGTATTTT. This chain joins TRBV25-1 and TRBJ2-3; 9 positions agree with TRBD2. The CDR3 extends over 15 amino acids. Germline-derived CDR1 and CDR2 are MGHDK and SYGVNS. V was clipped by 6 bases and J by 3 bases; unmatched bases: 7. The variable domain in full, completed from reference TRBV25-1 and TRBJ2-3, reads EADIYQTPRYLVIGTGKKITLECSQTMGHDKMYWYQQDPGMELHLIHYSYGVNSTEKGDLSSESTVSRIRTEHFPLTLESARPSHTSQYLCASRDSGGITDTQYFGPGTRLTVL.

This clone was counted many times. J is TRBJ2-2 and V is TRBV5-8; D is uncertain. This CDR3 spans 12 amino acids. The germline V gene encodes CDR1 SGHTS and CDR2 YDEGEE. V was clipped by 0 bases and J by 7 bases, with 4 bases between them. Written as DNA, the CDR3 is TGTGCCAGCAGCTTGGGGAGCGGGGAGCTGTTTTTT. This translates into CASSLGSGELFF.

This clone was counted between two and nine times. This chain joins TRBV2 and TRBJ1-2; 10 bases agree with TRBD1. Per the germline V gene, CDR1 is SNHLY and CDR2 is FYNNEI. CDR3 size: 15 residues. After removal of 6 bases from V and 4 bases from J, the junction contained 8 bases not matched to a gene. CDR3 DNA sequence: TGTGCCAGCAGGGGGGGGACAGGGGATCCCTATGGCTACACCTTC. Translation gives CASRGGTGDPYGYTF.

The J gene is TRBJ2-7, the V gene TRBV5-1; 14 bases are a match to TRBD2. This CDR3 is 15 amino acids long. CDR1 is SGHRS, CDR2 YFSETQ, per germline. V gave up 4 bases and J gave up 5 bases; unmatched junction bases: 5. The CDR3 protein is CASSAGTSGGHEQYF. The DNA of the CDR3 is TGCGCCAGCAGCGCCGGGACTAGCGGGGGCCACGAGCAGTACTTC.

The chain has TRBV5-1 and TRBJ2-1, with TRBD1 matching over 8 bases. The V gene's germline CDR1 is SGHRS and CDR2 YFSETQ. The CDR3 totals 14 residues. Trimming at V came to 9 bases and at J to 8 bases, leaving 13 bases not matched to a gene. DNA for the CDR3: TGCGCCAACCCCCGGCAGGGGGCGTTCTATGAGCAGTTCTTC. Protein sequence: CANPRQGAFYEQFF.

V gene TRBV12-3 or TRBV12-4 combines with J gene TRBJ1-1; no definite D call. V shed 4 bases and J shed 11 bases, with 14 bases lying between them. The CDR3 loop spans 12 amino acids. CDR3 DNA sequence: TGTGCCAGCAGTTGGTCGGGGTCCGGGGCTTTCTTT. It codes for CASSWSGSGAFF.

The chain recombines TRBV6-5 with TRBJ2-5; D unresolved. Trimming removed 6 bases from V and 2 bases from J, with 4 bases in between. From germline, CDR1 is MNHEY and CDR2 SVGAGI. The CDR3 has 11 amino acids. The CDR3 sequence: CASREQETQYF. The DNA of the CDR3 is TGTGCCAGCAGGGAGCAAGAGACCCAGTACTTC.

This sequence joins TRBV28 and TRBJ1-1; 9 bases agree with TRBD1. Losses at the gene ends were 4 bases for V and 3 bases for J; bases not matched to a gene: 9. There are 16 residues in the CDR3. The germline V gene encodes CDR1 MDHEN and CDR2 SYDVKM. The CDR3 loop is CASSSTGQGLYTEAFF. In DNA form, the CDR3 reads TGTGCCAGCAGTTCGACGGGACAGGGTCTGTACACTGAAGCTTTCTTT.

This chain links TRBV6-1 with TRBJ1-3, with D possibly TRBD1 on 6 matching bases. V gave up 2 bases and J gave up 2 bases, with 13 bases separating them. The CDR3 runs 16 residues. The germline CDR1 and CDR2 sequences are MNHNS and SASEGT. This CDR3 reads CASSETQGQAGNTIYF. CDR3 nucleotides: TGTGCCAGCAGTGAAACGCAGGGGCAAGCTGGAAACACCATATATTTT.

The V call is TRBV10-3, the J call TRBJ2-4; 7 bases align to TRBD1. Germline V gene lookup returns CDR1 ENHRY and CDR2 SYGVKD. Losses at the gene ends were 4 bases for V and 7 bases for J; bases not matched to a gene: 13. The CDR3 spans 16 residues. CDR3 in DNA: TGTGCCATCAGTGGTACAAACAGGGGACGAGGGAACATTCAGTACTTC. This gives the protein CAISGTNRGRGNIQYF.

The chain couples TRBV6-2 or TRBV6-3 to TRBJ2-3, with a tentative D call TRBD1 (5 bases). Germline V CDR1 and CDR2: MNHEY, SVGEGT. The CDR3 contains 15 residues. Between the trimmed V and J ends, which lost 6 bases and 1 base, there was a span of 14 bases. The CDR3 region is CASSSRSRGTDTQYF. The CDR3 DNA sequence: TGTGCCAGCAGCTCTCGCAGCAGGGGCACAGATACGCAGTATTTT.

The V call is TRBV7-9, the J call TRBJ2-5, with 9 bases lining up with TRBD2. V gave up 4 bases and J gave up 4 bases; unmatched junction bases: 4. CDR3 length: 14 residues. From germline, CDR1 is SEHNR and CDR2 FQNEAQ (reference sequence). This CDR3 is CASSSIAGAETQYF. CDR3 in DNA: TGTGCCAGCAGCTCGATAGCGGGGGCAGAGACCCAGTACTTC.

The chain is built from TRBV7-7 and TRBJ2-3; possible D gene TRBD2, 5 bases. This CDR3 has 12 amino acids. Trimming removed 7 bases at V and 4 bases at J, with 9 bases between. The germline V gene encodes CDR1 SSHAT and CDR2 FNYEAQ (reference sequence). CDR3 coding DNA: TGTGCCAGCAACCCCGGGGCAGATACGCAGTATTTT. This encodes CASNPGADTQYF.

The V call is TRBV4-1, the J call TRBJ2-3; 7 nucleotides agree with TRBD1. Germline V gene sequence: CDR1 MGHRA, CDR2 YSYEKL. V lost 0 bases to trimming and J lost 10 bases; unmatched junction nucleotides: 10. This CDR3 region has 15 residues. DNA for the CDR3: TGCGCCAGCAGCCAAGAATCGAACAGGGGTTCTTCGCAGTATTTT. Amino acids: CASSQESNRGSSQYF.

The J gene is TRBJ2-7, the V gene TRBV27, with 11 bases that match TRBD2. This CDR3 contains 19 residues. Germline CDR1 reads MNHEY; CDR2 reads SMNVEV (reference sequence). V lost 6 bases, J lost 0 bases, and 16 bases stayed unmatched. The CDR3 nucleotides read TGTGCCAGCAGCATCCCGGCTAGCGGGAGGCCCCTACCCTCCTACGAGCAGTACTTC. It specifies CASSIPASGRPLPSYEQYF.

The chain has TRBV18 and TRBJ2-7; TRBD1 agrees at 9 bases. Germline trimming cut 8 bases from V and 6 bases from J; bases unmatched to any gene: 2. Germline V gives CDR1 KGHSH, CDR2 LQKENI. The CDR3 runs to 11 residues. CDR3 in DNA: TGTGCCAGCGACAGGGGGGGCGAGCAGTACTTC. Translation gives CASDRGGEQYF.

J is TRBJ1-3 and V is TRBV3-1 (or the pseudogene TRBV3-2), with TRBD1 matching over 8 bases. Germline V gene data show CDR1 as LGHDT and CDR2 as YNNKEL (reference sequence). CDR3 length: 15 residues. Losses at the gene ends were 5 bases for V and 4 bases for J; bases not matched to a gene: 7. CDR3 loop: CASSEGGQGGNTIYF. The CDR3 DNA sequence: TGTGCCAGCAGCGAGGGAGGACAGGGAGGAAACACCATATATTTT.

The chain has TRBV27 and TRBJ2-5; TRBD1 agrees at 7 bases. The CDR3 totals 15 residues. Unmatched junction bases numbered 8, after V lost 4 bases and J lost 3 bases. The germline CDR1 and CDR2 sequences are MNHEY and SMNVEV (reference sequence). This CDR3 reads CASSYDRASKETQYF. The CDR3 bases are TGTGCCAGCAGTTATGACAGGGCATCCAAAGAGACCCAGTACTTC.

The rearrangement links TRBV6-5 to TRBJ1-6; 10 bases are shared with TRBD1. Germline CDR1 MNHEY, CDR2 SVGAGI. The junction had 5 bases not matched to a gene; V was cut back by 6 bases and J by 9 bases. This CDR3 contains 14 residues. The CDR3 DNA reads TGTGCCAGCAGGAACCGGGACAGGGGTTCACCCCTCCACTTT. Protein: CASRNRDRGSPLHF.

This sequence joins TRBV25-1 and TRBJ1-1, with a weak D call TRBD1 (6 bases). CDR1 is MGHDK, CDR2 SYGVNS, per germline. This CDR3 comprises 14 residues. Trimming took 3 bases from V and 0 from J, leaving 8 bases between them. Here the CDR3 reads CASSEGQVNTEAFF. As DNA, the CDR3 is TGTGCCAGCAGTGAGGGACAAGTGAACACTGAAGCTTTCTTT.

The chain combines TRBV6-5 with TRBJ1-5; D is possibly TRBD1 (5 bases). The germline V gene encodes CDR1 MNHEY and CDR2 SVGAGI. The CDR3 totals 15 residues. V shed 8 bases and J shed 2 bases, with 16 bases lying between them. Written as DNA, the CDR3 is TGTGCCAGCGGGGTCGGGGGGACGGGCAATCAGCCCCAGCATTTT. It is translated as CASGVGGTGNQPQHF.

The rearrangement uses TRBV10-3 and TRBJ2-3; D gene unclear. In germline, CDR1 is ENHRY, CDR2 SYGVKD. This CDR3 has 13 amino acids. Between the trimmed V and J ends, which lost 8 bases and 0 bases, there was a span of 9 bases. CDR3 DNA: TGTGCCATCCGAGTGTCTAGCACAGATACGCAGTATTTT. Translated, it gives CAIRVSSTDTQYF.

The chain couples TRBV6-5 to TRBJ1-2; TRBD1 is a possible D gene (6 bases). Trimming left V 0 bases short and J 5 bases short, with 13 bases between. The CDR3 covers 15 residues. The germline V gene has CDR1 MNHEY and CDR2 SVGAGI. The CDR3 protein is CASSYSTLGAYGYTF. The CDR3 DNA follows: TGTGCCAGCAGTTACTCGACATTGGGGGCGTATGGCTACACCTTC.

The V and J genes are TRBV7-9 and TRBJ1-5; 9 bases map to TRBD1. With V trimmed by 3 bases and J by 6 bases, 9 bases remained unmatched. There are 16 residues in the CDR3. Germline V CDR1 and CDR2: SEHNR, FQNEAQ (reference sequence). CDR3 loop: CASSFGQGTIRQPQHF. The CDR3 bases are TGTGCCAGCAGCTTTGGACAGGGGACAATCCGTCAGCCCCAGCATTTT. The full variable domain, completed using reference TRBV7-9 and TRBJ1-5, is DTGVSQNPRHKITKRGQNVTFRCDPISEHNRLYWYRQTLGQGPEFLTYFQNEAQLEKSRLLSDRFSAERPKGSFSTLEIQRTEQGDSAMYLCASSFGQGTIRQPQHFGDGTRLSIL.

The chain carries TRBV5-6 and TRBJ1-6; D call uncertain. The CDR3 length is 14 residues. Germline CDR1 reads SGHDT; CDR2 reads YYEEEE. V was pared by 0 bases and J by 6 bases, with 7 bases between. Here the CDR3 reads CASSLVHTNSPLHF. CDR3 sequence (DNA): TGTGCCAGCAGCTTGGTACATACTAATTCACCCCTCCACTTT.

The chain employs TRBV18 and TRBJ2-5; D remains unclear. V lost 0 bases, J lost 1 base, and 9 bases lay in between. Germline assignment: CDR1 KGHSH and CDR2 LQKENI. This CDR3 spans 15 amino acids. The CDR3 DNA reads TGTGCCAGCTCACCACCGAGCAGGATCCAAGAGACCCAGTACTTC. Translated, it gives CASSPPSRIQETQYF.

This clone was counted a single time. The chain recombines TRBV19 with TRBJ2-1; TRBD2 agrees at 14 bases. This CDR3 has 16 amino acids. V shed 5 bases, J shed 7 bases, and the junction held 7 bases outside the gene matches. Germline V CDR1 and CDR2: LNHDA, SQIVND (reference sequence). The CDR3 DNA reads as TGTGCCAGTAGTTTCTCAGGACTAGCGGGGGGTAATGAGCAGTTCTTC. Translated: CASSFSGLAGGNEQFF.

The rearrangement uses TRBV15 and TRBJ2-3; TRBD2 matches at 9 bases. The CDR3 totals 16 residues. Germline trimming cut 0 bases from V and 4 bases from J; bases unmatched to any gene: 5. Germline CDR1 is LNHNV and CDR2 is YYDKDF (reference sequence). The CDR3 nucleotides read TGTGCCACCAGCAGAGATATCGGCGGGGGGGCAGATACGCAGTATTTT. Translated, it gives CATSRDIGGGADTQYF.

Concerning this clone itself: The sample carries other DNA sequences with the same CDR3. The J gene is TRBJ1-3, the V gene TRBV5-1; D possibly corresponds to TRBD1 (5 bases). V lost 4 bases and J lost 0, with 8 bases in between. CDR1 SGHRS and CDR2 YFSETQ come from the germline V gene. The CDR3 sequence is 14 residues long. CDR3 protein: CASSQDNSGNTIYF. The CDR3 coding sequence is TGCGCCAGCAGCCAGGACAACTCTGGAAACACCATATATTTT.